Each of the 2 T cell receptor beta chains below was sequenced from the same sample in a study of tissue T cells after allogeneic stem cell transplantation. Clones were read by immunoSEQ multiplex PCR, and TCRdb kept only the in-frame ones, dropping some. The sample shows 40,000 to 60,000 clones, around 69% of them seen only once. Sequenced input: sorted cells pooled from one or two spleens. The origin of the receptors is a pool of C57BL/6 mice in good health.

As regards this clone: Germline and genes here are mouse. The missing CDR3 end, 1 residue past where the read stops, is filled in from the germline J gene. V gene TRBV13-2 combines with J gene TRBJ2-1; the match to TRBD2 covers 11 bases. This CDR3 comprises 17 residues. The V gene's germline CDR1 is NNHNN and CDR2 SYGAGS (reference sequence). Germline trimming cut 4 bases from V and 0 bases from J; bases unmatched to any gene: 6. Partial CDR3 DNA: TGTGCCAGCGGTCCGGGACTGGGGGAGGGTAACTATGCTGAGCAGTTC. Translated, it gives CASGPGLGEGNYAEQF. In full, the CDR3 is CASGPGLGEGNYAEQFF.

In its sample, this clone was seen a few times. Gene names are the mouse ones. The read ends 1 residue early relative to the CDR3; the germline J gene fills the gap. The identical CDR3 is also encoded by other nucleotide sequences in the sample. The V and J genes are TRBV13-2 and TRBJ1-2; D call uncertain. CDR1 NNHNN and CDR2 SYGAGS come from the germline V gene (reference sequence). The CDR3 has 13 amino acids. The V gene lost 0 bases and the J gene lost 1 base, with 4 bases spanning the gap. CDR3 region: CASGDAKNSDYTF. CDR3 DNA, as far as it was read: TGTGCCAGCGGTGATGCCAAAAACTCCGACTACACC.